A selection of T cell receptor beta chains follows, all from one sample in a study of blood T cell repertoires in COVID-19. Repertoires were generated with immunoSEQ multiplex PCR, while TCRdb's copy carries only in-frame clones and drops some. The sample yields roughly 430,000 clones, 70% to 90% seen once. Sequenced sample: PBMCs or T cells enriched from blood (not recorded which). The receptors shown here come from a young woman who had been exposed to COVID-19. CDR3s include the opening cysteine and the closing phenylalanine or tryptophan. Fields, in order: clone size, V gene, J gene, D gene, CDR3 DNA, CDR3 protein. The D gene is left open where the match is weak. Size is omitted from some rows. Given values are once, few, many or a class for expanded clones.

>once|TRBV7-2|TRBJ2-5|TRBD2
TGTGCCAGCAGCTTAACCCTAGCGGGCCTACAAGAGACCCAGTACTTC
CASSLTLAGLQETQYF
>NA|TRBV27|TRBJ2-5|TRBD1
TGTGCCAGCAGTTTTCCAGCCGGGACAGGGGGGAGAAAGACCCAGTACTTC
CASSFPAGTGGRKTQYF
>NA|TRBV3-1/TRBV3-2|TRBJ2-5|NA
TGTGCCAGCAGCCCCTCGGTGTTCCAAGAGACCCAGTACTTC
CASSPSVFQETQYF
>once|TRBV18|TRBJ2-7|TRBD1
TGTGCCAGCTCACCGTTAGACAGGGGGGTTGGCGAGCAGTACTTC
CASSPLDRGVGEQYF
>NA|TRBV7-8|TRBJ1-5|NA
TGTGCCAGCCGCCGGGAGGAGTATCAGCCCCAGCATTTT
CASRREEYQPQHF
>NA|TRBV18|TRBJ2-1|NA
TGTGCCAGCTCAACCGGGACACACAATGAGCAGTTCTTC
CASSTGTHNEQFF
>once|TRBV11-2|TRBJ1-2|NA
TGTGCCAGCAGCTTCGCCCCTTCAGCTAACTATGGCTACACCTTC
CASSFAPSANYGYTF
>NA|TRBV25-1|TRBJ2-7|TRBD1
TGTGCCAGCAGTGACCCCGGGACAGCCCTTTACGAGCAGTACTTC
CASSDPGTALYEQYF
>NA|TRBV5-8|TRBJ1-2|NA
TGTGCCAGCAGCTTGGCAGATAACTATGGCTACACCTTC
CASSLADNYGYTF
>NA|TRBV7-9|TRBJ1-5|TRBD1
TGTGCCAGCAGCTCCAGGACAGGGGAGGATCAGCCCCAGCATTTT
CASSSRTGEDQPQHF
>NA|TRBV7-8|TRBJ2-2|TRBD1
TGTGCCAGCAGCTTTAGCTATTCGACAGGGGCGAGTTTTGCCGGGGAGCTGTTTTTT
CASSFSYSTGASFAGELFF
>NA|TRBV3-1/TRBV3-2|TRBJ2-1|NA
TGTGCCAGCAGCCAGGCTAGTGAGCAGTTCTTC
CASSQASEQFF
>NA|TRBV27|TRBJ2-1|TRBD2
TGTGCCAGCAGCCACACCGGACTAGCGGGAAACAATGAGCAGTTCTTC
CASSHTGLAGNNEQFF
>NA|TRBV7-9|TRBJ1-2|NA
TGTGCCAGCAGCTTAGAAAAGAGCGAAGATGGCTACACCTTC
CASSLEKSEDGYTF
>NA|TRBV15|TRBJ2-3|TRBD2
TGTGCCACCAGCAGAGACATTCCTAGCGGGGGGGCCCGTATAGATACGCAGTATTTT
CATSRDIPSGGARIDTQYF
>NA|TRBV13|TRBJ1-2|NA
TGTGCCAGCAGCCAATTTGACCTACAGCTTTTACAGGGCTACACCTTC
CASSQFDLQLLQGYTF
>few|TRBV7-3|TRBJ2-5|NA
TGTGCCAGCAGCAGCCACGGGGGGCAGGGAGAGACCCAGTACTTC
CASSSHGGQGETQYF
>NA|TRBV3-1/TRBV3-2|TRBJ1-1|NA
TGTGCCAGCAGCCAAGACGGCAGGTACACTGAAGCTTTCTTT
CASSQDGRYTEAFF
>NA|TRBV3-1/TRBV3-2|TRBJ2-7|TRBD1
TGTGCCAGCAGCCAACGACAGGGTTACAGCGAGCAGTACTTC
CASSQRQGYSEQYF
>NA|TRBV4-2|TRBJ2-2|TRBD2
TGTGCCAGCAGGCCCGAGTTAGCGGGAGTGTTCGGGGAGCTGTTTTTT
CASRPELAGVFGELFF
>NA|TRBV11-2|TRBJ1-4|NA
TGTGCCAGCAGCCCTTCCCGGACTAATGAAAAACTGTTTTTT
CASSPSRTNEKLFF
>NA|TRBV10-2|TRBJ2-1|NA
TGCGCCAGCAGTGAATCCCCGGAGGCCGAGCAGTTCTTC
CASSESPEAEQFF
>once|TRBV11-3|TRBJ2-3|NA
TGTGCCAGCAGCCAAGCGCGCACAGATACGCAGTATTTT
CASSQARTDTQYF
>NA|TRBV11-2|TRBJ2-1|TRBD2
TGTGCCAGCAGCTTATTGGCTAGCGGGAGGTCGGGATTCAATGAGCAGTTCTTC
CASSLLASGRSGFNEQFF
>NA|TRBV5-6|TRBJ2-7|NA
TGTGCCAGCAGCTTGCAACTCTACGAGCAGTACTTC
CASSLQLYEQYF
>NA|TRBV7-3|TRBJ2-1|NA
TGTGCCAGCAGCCCGACCGCCGGGGACTACAATGAGCAGTTCTTC
CASSPTAGDYNEQFF
>NA|TRBV6-5|TRBJ1-4|NA
TGTGCCAGCAGTCGCGCAGGGGAAGCTAATGAAAAACTGTTTTTT
CASSRAGEANEKLFF
>NA|TRBV7-9|TRBJ2-2|TRBD2
TGTGCCAGCAGCGGCAGACTAGCGGGAGGGCCAAACACCGGGGAGCTGTTTTTT
CASSGRLAGGPNTGELFF
>NA|TRBV15|TRBJ2-5|NA
TGTGCCACCGCGGACATAGGGGAGACCCAGTACTTC
CATADIGETQYF
>NA|TRBV19|TRBJ2-2|NA
TGTGCCAGTAGGCGGACAGCCTGGGACACCGGGGAGCTGTTTTTT
CASRRTAWDTGELFF
>NA|TRBV24-1|TRBJ1-2|TRBD1
TGTGCCACCAGTGATTTCGGGACAGGGTCGGGAGCTAACTATGGCTACACCTTC
CATSDFGTGSGANYGYTF
>NA|TRBV19|TRBJ1-1|TRBD1
TGTGCCAGTAGTATAGCAGGCGGGACAGGGTGGAACACTGAAGCTTTCTTT
CASSIAGGTGWNTEAFF
>NA|TRBV13|TRBJ2-7|TRBD1
TGTGCCAGCAGCGCCCCGGGACAGGGCTACGAGCAGTACTTC
CASSAPGQGYEQYF
>NA|TRBV19|TRBJ2-5|TRBD1
TGTGCCAGTAGTCCTACAGGGGTGGGGACCCAGTACTTC
CASSPTGVGTQYF
>NA|TRBV5-1|TRBJ2-5|NA
TGCGCCAGCAGCTTGGGACTTCAAGAGACCCAGTACTTC
CASSLGLQETQYF
>few|TRBV2|TRBJ2-2|NA
TGTGCCAGCAGTGGGACAGCGAACACCGGGGAGCTGTTTTTT
CASSGTANTGELFF
>NA|TRBV5-1|TRBJ1-3|NA
TGCGCCAGCAGCGAGGGAAGCTCTGGAAACACCATATATTTT
CASSEGSSGNTIYF
>NA|TRBV27|TRBJ1-1|NA
TGTGCCAGCAGTTTAATATTGAACACTGAAGCTTTCTTT
CASSLILNTEAFF
>NA|TRBV25-1|TRBJ1-2|NA
TGTGCCAGCAGTGACTATATGGGGGGAGCCTATGGCTACACCTTC
CASSDYMGGAYGYTF
>NA|TRBV29-1|TRBJ1-5|NA
TGCAGCGTTCGGCAGGGAAGCAATCAGCCCCAGCATTTT
CSVRQGSNQPQHF
>NA|TRBV7-6|TRBJ1-2|NA
TGTGCCAGCAGCTTAGCAGGGGCGGAGGGCTACACCTTC
CASSLAGAEGYTF
>NA|TRBV4-3|TRBJ2-1|NA
TGCGCCAGCAGCCAAGACGCGGCAGGGAAATACAATGAGCAGTTCTTC
CASSQDAAGKYNEQFF
>once|TRBV18|TRBJ1-2|TRBD1
TGTGCCAGCTCACCCGACAGGGATAATGGCTACACCTTC
CASSPDRDNGYTF
>NA|TRBV2|TRBJ2-7|NA
TGTGCCAGCACCGCGGGCAGACAAGCCTACGAGCAGTACTTC
CASTAGRQAYEQYF
>NA|TRBV7-3|TRBJ2-3|NA
TGTGCCAGCAGCTTAATGTCAGGGTCCACAGATACGCAGTATTTT
CASSLMSGSTDTQYF
>NA|TRBV10-2|TRBJ1-5|TRBD1
TGCGCCAGCAGACAGGGGGGCAATCAGCCCCAGCATTTT
CASRQGGNQPQHF
>few|TRBV29-1|TRBJ1-2|NA
TGCAGCGTTGAAAGGGGGACGGGGAGCGGCTACACCTTC
CSVERGTGSGYTF
>NA|TRBV7-7|TRBJ2-5|NA
TGTGCTAGCAGCTTAGAACCCTCAGGGGAAGAGACCCAGTACTTC
CASSLEPSGEETQYF
>NA|TRBV9|TRBJ2-1|TRBD1
TGTGCCAGCGGTTTCGGACAGGTGGGTGTAGGGTCCTACAATGAGCAGTTCTTC
CASGFGQVGVGSYNEQFF
>many|TRBV5-1|TRBJ1-3|TRBD1
TGCGCCAGCAGCTTGCAGGGGGAATTAACTGGAAACACCATATATTTT
CASSLQGELTGNTIYF
>NA|TRBV29-1|TRBJ1-1|TRBD1
TGCAGCGTCGACAGGGGGATGAACACTGAAGCTTTCTTT
CSVDRGMNTEAFF
>NA|TRBV11-2|TRBJ1-3|NA
TGTGCCAGCAGCTTGGGGGGTTGGAACACCATATATTTT
CASSLGGWNTIYF
>NA|TRBV19|TRBJ1-3|NA
TGTGCCAGTAGCGATCCGAGGGGGTCCGCTGGAAACACCATATATTTT
CASSDPRGSAGNTIYF
>NA|TRBV4-1|TRBJ2-7|TRBD1
TGCGCCAGCAGCCAAGATCCGGGACAGGGGGGGTACGAGCAGTACTTC
CASSQDPGQGGYEQYF
>NA|TRBV6-5|TRBJ1-2|TRBD1
TGTGCCAGCAGGGTGGACAGGGGAACCGATGGCTACACCTTC
CASRVDRGTDGYTF